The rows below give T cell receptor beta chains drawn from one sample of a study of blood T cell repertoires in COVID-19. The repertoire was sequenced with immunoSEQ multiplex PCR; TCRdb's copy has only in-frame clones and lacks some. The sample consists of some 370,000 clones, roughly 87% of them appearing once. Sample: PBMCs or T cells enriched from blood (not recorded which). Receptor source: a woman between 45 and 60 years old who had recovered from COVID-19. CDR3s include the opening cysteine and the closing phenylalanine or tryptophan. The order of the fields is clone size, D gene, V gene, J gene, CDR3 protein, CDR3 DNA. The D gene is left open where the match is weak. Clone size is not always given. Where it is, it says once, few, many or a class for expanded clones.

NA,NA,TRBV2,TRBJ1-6,CASSPPVFLPLHF,TGTGCCAGCAGTCCTCCGGTTTTCCTTCCCCTCCACTTT
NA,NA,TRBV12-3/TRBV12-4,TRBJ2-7,CASSPGSYEQYF,TGTGCCAGCTCCCCCGGCTCCTACGAGCAGTACTTC
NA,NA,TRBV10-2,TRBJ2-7,CASSESRTGDYEQYF,TGCGCCAGCAGTGAGTCGCGAACGGGAGACTACGAGCAGTACTTC
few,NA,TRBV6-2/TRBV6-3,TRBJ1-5,CASSYRGNRDINQPQHF,TGTGCCAGCAGTTATCGCGGAAACAGGGACATCAATCAGCCCCAGCATTTT
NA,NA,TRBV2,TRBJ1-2,CASSGQANYGYTF,TGTGCCAGCAGTGGACAGGCCAACTATGGCTACACCTTC
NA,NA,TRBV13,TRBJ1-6,CASSLGQKGYNSPLHF,TGTGCCAGCAGCCTCGGACAGAAGGGCTATAATTCACCCCTCCACTTT
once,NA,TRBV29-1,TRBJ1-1,CSVDRGLPPNTEAFF,TGCAGCGTTGACAGGGGCCTTCCGCCGAACACTGAAGCTTTCTTT
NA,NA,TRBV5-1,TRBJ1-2,CASGAAGVSYGYTF,TGCGCCAGCGGTGCGGCAGGGGTGAGCTATGGCTACACCTTC
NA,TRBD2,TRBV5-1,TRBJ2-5,CASSVAGVQETQYF,TGCGCCAGCAGCGTCGCGGGGGTCCAAGAGACCCAGTACTTC
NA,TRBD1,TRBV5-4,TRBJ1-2,CASSSPNRGNYGYTF,TGTGCCAGCAGCTCCCCGAACAGGGGGAACTATGGCTACACCTTC
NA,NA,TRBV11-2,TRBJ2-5,CASSRGQQETQYF,TGTGCCAGCAGTCGGGGTCAACAAGAGACCCAGTACTTC
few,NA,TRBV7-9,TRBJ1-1,CASSLGQGNTEAFF,TGTGCCAGCAGCTTAGGTCAGGGCAACACTGAAGCTTTCTTT
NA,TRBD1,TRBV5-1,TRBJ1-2,CASSLDGTGYGYTF,TGCGCCAGCAGCTTGGATGGGACAGGGTATGGCTACACCTTC
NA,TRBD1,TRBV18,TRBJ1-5,CASSRDRQGWGNQPQHF,TGTGCCAGCTCACGGGACAGACAGGGCTGGGGCAATCAGCCCCAGCATTTT
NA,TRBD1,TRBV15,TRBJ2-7,CATSREGTGAGEQYF,TGTGCCACCAGCAGGGAGGGGACAGGGGCTGGGGAGCAGTACTTC
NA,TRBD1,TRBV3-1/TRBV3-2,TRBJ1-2,CASSQARTGNHGYTF,TGTGCCAGCAGCCAAGCCCGGACAGGGAACCATGGCTACACCTTC
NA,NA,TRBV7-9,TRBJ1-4,CASSAERDRRGEKLFF,TGTGCCAGCAGCGCAGAGAGGGATCGCAGGGGCGAAAAACTGTTTTTT
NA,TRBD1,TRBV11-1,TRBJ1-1,CASSSKTGVEGEAFF,TGTGCCAGCAGCTCGAAGACAGGGGTGGAGGGAGAAGCTTTCTTT
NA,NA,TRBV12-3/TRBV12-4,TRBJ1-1,CASSTRGGTEAFF,TGTGCCAGCAGTACCCGGGGGGGTACTGAAGCTTTCTTT
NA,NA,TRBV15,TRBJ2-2,CATSRGQGSVPGELFF,TGTGCCACCAGCAGAGGTCAGGGCAGCGTCCCCGGGGAGCTGTTTTTT
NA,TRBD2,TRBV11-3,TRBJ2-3,CASTRTSGRVPTDTQYF,TGTGCCAGCACTAGGACTAGCGGGAGGGTCCCCACAGATACGCAGTATTTT
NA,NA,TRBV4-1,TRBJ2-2,CASSQVQGTGELFF,TGCGCCAGCAGCCAAGTACAGGGCACCGGGGAGCTGTTTTTT
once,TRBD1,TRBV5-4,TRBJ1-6,CASSRARTGNSPLHF,TGTGCCAGCAGCCGGGCAAGGACAGGGAATTCACCCCTCCACTTT